The 32 T cell receptor beta chains below all came from one sample that was sequenced in a study of blood T cell repertoires in COVID-19. TCRdb's copy holds only in-frame clones and misses some; the assay was immunoSEQ multiplex PCR. The table has fewer than 250,000 clones, almost 85% seen once; the top ten hold 12%. Sequenced: peripheral blood. The source of these receptors is a woman aged 40 to 50 with acute or convalescent COVID-19.

The V gene is TRBV4-2, the J gene TRBJ2-1; 12 nucleotides match TRBD2. The CDR3 consists of 18 residues. Trimming at V came to 0 bases and at J to 10 bases, leaving 13 bases not matched to a gene. Germline V lookup: CDR1 LGHNA, CDR2 YNFKEQ. This chain's CDR3 is CASSQDHVASGGAGEQFF. The CDR3, as DNA: TGTGCCAGCAGCCAAGATCATGTAGCTAGCGGGGGGGCCGGGGAGCAGTTCTTC.

The rearrangement links TRBV3-1 (or the pseudogene TRBV3-2) to TRBJ2-3; TRBD2 matches at 15 bases. CDR3 length equals 18 residues. CDR1 and CDR2 from the germline V gene are LGHDT and YNNKEL (reference sequence). The V segment lost 4 bases and the J segment 2 bases; nucleotides outside the gene matches: 7. CDR3 bases: TGTGCCAGCAGCCGCCCGGGGACTAGCGGGGGGAACACAGATACGCAGTATTTT. This encodes CASSRPGTSGGNTDTQYF.

The chain employs TRBV5-1 and TRBJ2-7, with 10 bases aligning to TRBD2. The CDR3 loop spans 14 amino acids. J gave up 4 bases and V 7 bases, and 8 bases lay outside the gene matches. Germline CDR1 SGHRS, CDR2 YFSETQ. The CDR3 DNA is TGCGCCAGCGGAACACTAGCGGGGCGGTACGAGCAGTACTTC. As protein: CASGTLAGRYEQYF. The variable domain in full, with the rest retrieved from reference TRBV5-1 and TRBJ2-7, is KAGVTQTPRYLIKTRGQQVTLSCSPISGHRSVSWYQQTPGQGLQFLFEYFSETQRNKGNFPGRFSGRQFSNSRSEMNVSTLELGDSALYLCASGTLAGRYEQYFGPGTRLTVT.

Only one count was recorded for this clone. The chain is built from TRBV10-3 and TRBJ1-2; 10 bases match TRBD1. The CDR3 extends over 17 amino acids. V lost 6 bases and J lost 3; bases outside the gene matches: 13. Germline CDR1 is ENHRY and CDR2 is SYGVKD. CDR3 loop: CAISADRRGTGDYGYTF. For the CDR3, the DNA is TGTGCCATCAGCGCCGACAGACGCGGGACAGGGGACTATGGCTACACCTTC.

CDR3 region: CASSYSGGPGTDTQYF. The CDR3 DNA follows: TGTGCCAGCAGTTACTCGGGAGGGCCAGGCACAGATACGCAGTATTTT. This sequence joins TRBV6-5 and TRBJ2-3; 7 bases line up with TRBD2. The CDR3 covers 16 residues. The germline V gene encodes CDR1 MNHEY and CDR2 SVGAGI. After removal of 0 bases from V and 1 base from J, the junction contained 4 bases not matched to a gene.

This chain connects TRBV5-4 to TRBJ1-6, with 7 bases aligning to TRBD1. The CDR3 is 14 residues long. Germline V CDR1 and CDR2: SGHNT, YYREEE (reference sequence). Trimming cost V 3 bases and J 8 bases; bases outside gene matches: 5. In nucleotides, the CDR3 is TGTGCCAGCAGCTCAAGGACAGGCGATTCACCCCTCCACTTT. Protein: CASSSRTGDSPLHF. Drawing the rest from reference TRBV5-4 and TRBJ1-6, the complete variable domain is ETGVTQSPTHLIKTRGQQVTLRCSSQSGHNTVSWYQQALGQGPQFIFQYYREEENGRGNFPPRFSGLQFPNYSSELNVNALELDDSALYLCASSSRTGDSPLHFGNGTRLTVT.

The CDR3 sequence: CASSLPGSHEQFF. In nucleotides, the CDR3 is TGTGCCAGCAGCCTCCCAGGGTCGCATGAGCAGTTCTTC. The chain links TRBV3-1 (or the pseudogene TRBV3-2) to TRBJ2-1, with a weak D call TRBD1 (5 bases). The CDR3 sequence is 13 residues long. Trimming took 4 bases from V and 8 from J, leaving 12 bases between them. Germline V gene sequence: CDR1 LGHDT, CDR2 YNNKEL (reference sequence).

V and J are TRBV18 and TRBJ2-1; TRBD2 agrees at 10 bases. With 2 bases clipped from V and 6 bases from J, the junction kept 4 bases outside the gene matches. The CDR3 spans 15 residues. Germline lookup yields CDR1 KGHSH and CDR2 LQKENI. Here the CDR3 DNA reads TGTGCCAGCTCACCATCGAGCGGGAGGGCCAATGAGCAGTTCTTC. This translates into CASSPSSGRANEQFF. Full variable domain (remainder filled in from reference TRBV18 and TRBJ2-1): NAGVMQNPRHLVRRRGQEARLRCSPMKGHSHVYWYRQLPEEGLKFMVYLQKENIIDESGMPKERFSAEFPKEGPSILRIQQVVRGDSAAYFCASSPSSGRANEQFFGPGTRLTVL.

The gene calls are TRBV7-9 and TRBJ2-7; TRBD1 might be the D (6 bases). The CDR3 sequence is 15 residues long. V dropped 5 bases and J dropped 5 bases, with 19 bases sitting between them. Germline V gene data show CDR1 as SEHNR and CDR2 as FQNEAQ (reference sequence). This CDR3 is CASSRQDRPFDEQYF. The CDR3 region has the DNA TGTGCCAGCAGCCGTCAAGACAGGCCCTTCGACGAGCAGTACTTC.

This chain connects TRBV27 to TRBJ1-2; D remains ambiguous. This CDR3 contains 12 residues. The germline V gene encodes CDR1 MNHEY and CDR2 SMNVEV (reference sequence). Trimming left V 10 bases short and J 4 bases short, with 13 bases between. The CDR3 here is CATSSGGYGYTF. CDR3 nucleotides: TGTGCCACATCTTCCGGCGGCTATGGCTACACCTTC.

V usage is TRBV9 and J usage is TRBJ1-5, with D possibly being TRBD1 (6 bases). This CDR3 has 15 residues. Trimming stripped 2 bases from V and 8 bases from J, with 17 bases between. Germline V gives CDR1 SGDLS, CDR2 YYNGEE. Here the CDR3 reads CASSVGRGLGEPQHF. In DNA, the CDR3 is TGTGCCAGCAGCGTGGGGAGGGGGTTAGGGGAGCCCCAGCATTTT.

The chain carries TRBV30 and TRBJ1-6; D is unresolved. Trimming cost V 6 bases and J 6 bases, with 12 bases left between them. The germline V gene has CDR1 GTSNPN and CDR2 SVGIG (reference sequence). The CDR3 runs to 13 residues. The DNA of the CDR3 is TGTGCCTGTACGAAGACACTTAATTCACCCCTCCACTTT. Translation gives CACTKTLNSPLHF.

This clone was picked up one time. The chain links TRBV11-3 to TRBJ2-3; TRBD1 matches 7 bases. CDR3 length: 18 residues. J was trimmed by 0 bases and V by 5 bases; bases with no gene match: 14. Germline V gives CDR1 SGHNT, CDR2 YENEEA. The CDR3 here is CASSHRDRRDHSTDTQYF. DNA of the CDR3: TGTGCCAGCAGCCACCGGGACAGAAGGGACCATAGCACAGATACGCAGTATTTT.

The chain combines TRBV11-2 with TRBJ2-7; no reliable D call. Per the germline V gene, CDR1 is SGHAT and CDR2 is FQNNGV. Trimming took 5 bases from V and 4 from J, leaving 6 bases between them. The CDR3 runs 11 residues. DNA of the CDR3: TGTGCCAGCAGCCAGTATTACGAGCAGTACTTC. Residues: CASSQYYEQYF. Filled out from reference TRBV11-2 and TRBJ2-7, the complete variable domain reads EAGVAQSPRYKIIEKRQSVAFWCNPISGHATLYWYQQILGQGPKLLIQFQNNGVVDDSQLPKDRFSAERLKGVDSTLKIQPAKLEDSAVYLCASSQYYEQYFGPGTRLTVT.

The chain is built from TRBV9 and TRBJ1-4; D may be TRBD1 (6 bases). V lost 3 bases and J 7 bases, leaving 19 bases between the germline ends. Looked up from germline, CDR1 is SGDLS and CDR2 is YYNGEE. The CDR3 contains 16 residues. The CDR3 coding sequence is TGTGCCAGCAGCGCCCAGACAGGAGTGCATACTGAAAAACTGTTTTTT. This sequence encodes CASSAQTGVHTEKLFF.

The chain couples TRBV27 to TRBJ1-1; D call uncertain. The length of the CDR3 is 14 residues. V was shortened by 3 bases and J by 0 bases, with 8 bases between the two germline ends. The germline gives CDR1 MNHEY, CDR2 SMNVEV (reference sequence). The CDR3 DNA follows: TGTGCCAGCAGTTTGTACAGCTTGAACACTGAAGCTTTCTTT. It is translated as CASSLYSLNTEAFF.

CDR3 DNA sequence: TGTGCCAGTAGCAGGACTAGCGGGAGAACCACAGATACGCAGTATTTT. Its protein is CASSRTSGRTTDTQYF. The V call is TRBV19, the J call TRBJ2-3, with 13 bases lining up with TRBD2. V gave up 6 bases and J gave up 2 bases; unmatched junction bases: 5. CDR3 size: 16 residues. Germline CDR1 is LNHDA and CDR2 is SQIVND (reference sequence).

This sequence joins TRBV7-8 and TRBJ1-3; 9 bases are shared with TRBD1. The CDR3 runs to 16 residues. The germline CDR1 and CDR2 sequences are SGHVS and FQNEAQ. V was pared by 5 bases and J by 3 bases, with 8 bases of the junction left unmatched. In DNA, the CDR3 is TGTGCCAGCAGCCCACAGAGACAGGGGGTTGGAAACACCATATATTTT. Translation: CASSPQRQGVGNTIYF.

The chain couples TRBV5-6 to TRBJ1-5; D is unclear. Germline V gene lookup returns CDR1 SGHDT and CDR2 YYEEEE. This CDR3 comprises 14 residues. V was cut by 0 bases and J by 5 bases, with 9 bases left in between. CDR3 nucleotide sequence: TGTGCCAGCAGCTTGGGGTACGAGGATCAGCCCCAGCATTTT. Protein product: CASSLGYEDQPQHF.

The chain employs TRBV2 and TRBJ2-5, with TRBD2 matching 15 bases. V lost 10 bases to trimming and J lost 9 bases; unmatched junction nucleotides: 24. CDR1 and CDR2 (germline): SNHLY, FYNNEI. The CDR3 is 19 amino acids. The CDR3 DNA reads TGTGCCATCACCCTCGGGACTAGCGGGGGGCGGCGGGGTCTAGGGGCCCAGTACTTC. Protein sequence: CAITLGTSGGRRGLGAQYF. Full variable domain (outside the CDR3, taken from reference TRBV2 and TRBJ2-5): EPEVTQTPSHQVTQMGQEVILRCVPISNHLYFYWYRQILGQKVEFLVSFYNNEISEKSEIFDDQFSVERPDGSNFTLKIRSTKLEDSAMYFCAITLGTSGGRRGLGAQYFGPGTRLLVL.

CDR3 bases: TGTGCCAGCAGCTTAACTAGCGGGGGCTACGAGCAGTACTTC. Amino acids: CASSLTSGGYEQYF. This chain connects TRBV11-2 to TRBJ2-7, with 11 nucleotides matching TRBD2. Losses at the gene ends were 2 bases for V and 3 bases for J; bases not matched to a gene: 0. CDR3 length: 14 amino acids. Germline CDR1 SGHAT, CDR2 FQNNGV. Together with reference TRBV11-2 and TRBJ2-7, the CDR3 gives the full variable domain: EAGVAQSPRYKIIEKRQSVAFWCNPISGHATLYWYQQILGQGPKLLIQFQNNGVVDDSQLPKDRFSAERLKGVDSTLKIQPAKLEDSAVYLCASSLTSGGYEQYFGPGTRLTVT.

The J gene is TRBJ2-7, the V gene TRBV5-6; possible D gene TRBD2, 7 bases. V was shortened by 4 bases and J by 5 bases, with 16 bases between the two germline ends. Germline CDR1 and CDR2: SGHDT and YYEEEE. The CDR3 runs to 14 residues. The CDR3 nucleotides are TGTGCCAGCAGCCGGGGGGCTAGCGTCAACGAGCAGTACTTC. Translating gives CASSRGASVNEQYF.

V and J are TRBV7-6 and TRBJ1-1, with 10 bases that match TRBD1. The V segment lost 1 base and the J segment 4 bases; nucleotides outside the gene matches: 3. Per the germline V gene, CDR1 is SGHVS and CDR2 is FNYEAQ. The CDR3 length is 15 residues. The CDR3 nucleotides are TGTGCCAGCAGCTTAGGGGGGACAGGGGCCACTGAAGCTTTCTTT. Translating gives CASSLGGTGATEAFF.

The chain carries TRBV9 and TRBJ2-2; weak D call: TRBD1 (6 bases). CDR1 and CDR2 from the germline V gene are SGDLS and YYNGEE. The length of the CDR3 is 15 residues. With 0 bases removed from V and 0 bases from J, the gap between germline ends came to 6 bases. Here the CDR3 DNA reads TGTGCCAGCAGCGTAGCAGGGGCGAACACCGGGGAGCTGTTTTTT. Translation: CASSVAGANTGELFF.

This chain joins TRBV7-2 and TRBJ1-1; perhaps TRBD1 as D (5 bases). Per the germline V gene, CDR1 is SGHTA and CDR2 is FQGNSA. The V gene lost 5 bases and the J gene lost 1 base, with 14 bases spanning the gap. This CDR3 contains 15 residues. DNA for the CDR3: TGTGCCAGCAGCCCCCAATTCAGGGCGAACACTGAAGCTTTCTTT. Translated, it gives CASSPQFRANTEAFF.

The rearrangement uses TRBV11-2 and TRBJ2-2; 10 bases map to TRBD2. Germline CDR1 and CDR2: SGHAT and FQNNGV. The CDR3 has 18 amino acids. The V and J ends lost 5 bases and 7 bases, in that order; junction bases with no gene match: 16. Here the CDR3 DNA reads TGTGCCAGCAGCCACGGTTTAGCGGGGGGCCCTTGGGGCGGGGAGCTGTTTTTT. Translation gives CASSHGLAGGPWGGELFF.

V and J are TRBV4-1 and TRBJ2-5; 8 positions match TRBD1. The V and J ends lost 3 bases and 0 bases, in that order; junction bases with no gene match: 3. The CDR3 sequence is 15 residues long. Germline CDR1 reads MGHRA; CDR2 reads YSYEKL. The CDR3 region has the DNA TGCGCCAGCAGCCAGGCGGACAGGGACCAAGAGACCCAGTACTTC. Protein sequence: CASSQADRDQETQYF.

This clone occurred once. V and J are TRBV11-2 and TRBJ2-7; TRBD1 matches at 11 bases. The germline V gene has CDR1 SGHAT and CDR2 FQNNGV. CDR3 length: 15 residues. V shed 1 base, J shed 3 bases, and the junction held 2 bases outside the gene matches. CDR3 sequence (DNA): TGTGCCAGCAGCTTAGGGACAGGGGGCTACTACGAGCAGTACTTC. Its protein is CASSLGTGGYYEQYF.

The V call is TRBV6-5, the J call TRBJ2-7, with 9 bases matching TRBD1. V dropped 10 bases and J dropped 7; count of bases not matched to a gene: 8. CDR3 length equals 12 residues. Germline CDR1 MNHEY, CDR2 SVGAGI. CDR3: CATEQGAGEQYF. The CDR3 nucleotides read TGTGCCACTGAACAGGGGGCTGGAGAGCAGTACTTC.

The chain employs TRBV7-9 and TRBJ1-5; tentative D call: TRBD1 (6 bases). From germline, CDR1 is SEHNR and CDR2 FQNEAQ (reference sequence). Trimming removed 4 bases from V and 4 bases from J, with 20 bases in between. This CDR3 has 17 amino acids. CDR3 DNA sequence: TGTGCCAGCAGCTCCTCGGGGGGGCTGCGATCAAATCAGCCCCAGCATTTT. This encodes CASSSSGGLRSNQPQHF.

This clone was observed at least ten times. V and J are TRBV13 and TRBJ2-1, with TRBD2 matching 8 bases. The CDR3 extends over 14 amino acids. The V gene's germline CDR1 is PRHDT and CDR2 FYEKMQ (reference sequence). V was pared by 0 bases and J by 7 bases, with 2 bases of the junction left unmatched. DNA for the CDR3: TGTGCCAGCAGCTTAGGCGGGGGGGGTAATGAGCAGTTCTTC. This encodes CASSLGGGGNEQFF. Together with reference TRBV13 and TRBJ2-1, the CDR3 gives the full variable domain: AAGVIQSPRHLIKEKRETATLKCYPIPRHDTVYWYQQGPGQDPQFLISFYEKMQSDKGSIPDRFSAQQFSDYHSELNMSSLELGDSALYFCASSLGGGGNEQFFGPGTRLTVL.

J is TRBJ2-3 and V is TRBV27; TRBD2 agrees at 7 bases. V lost 2 bases and J lost 4; bases outside the gene matches: 6. Germline values: CDR1 MNHEY, CDR2 SMNVEV (reference sequence). This CDR3 region has 15 residues. The CDR3 coding sequence is TGTGCCAGCAGTTTACCCGCTAGCGGTTCAGATACGCAGTATTTT. Translation gives CASSLPASGSDTQYF.